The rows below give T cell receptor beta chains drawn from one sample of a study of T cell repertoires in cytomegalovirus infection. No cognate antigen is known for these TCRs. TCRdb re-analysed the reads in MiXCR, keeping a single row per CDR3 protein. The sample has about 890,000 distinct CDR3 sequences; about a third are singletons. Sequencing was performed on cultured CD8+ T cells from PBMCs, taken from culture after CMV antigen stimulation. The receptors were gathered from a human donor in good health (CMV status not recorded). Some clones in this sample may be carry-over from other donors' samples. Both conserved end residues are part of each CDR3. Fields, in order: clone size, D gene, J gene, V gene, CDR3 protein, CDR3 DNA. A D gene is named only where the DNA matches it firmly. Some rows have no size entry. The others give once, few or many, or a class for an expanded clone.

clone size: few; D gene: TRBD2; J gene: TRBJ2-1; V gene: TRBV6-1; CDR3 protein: CASSELAGSYNEQFF; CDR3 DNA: TGTGCCAGCAGTGAACTAGCGGGGTCCTACAATGAGCAGTTCTTC
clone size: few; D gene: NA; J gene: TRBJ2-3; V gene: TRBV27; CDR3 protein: CASSSSLTDTQYF; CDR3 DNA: TGTGCCAGCAGTTCCTCACTCACAGATACGCAGTATTTT
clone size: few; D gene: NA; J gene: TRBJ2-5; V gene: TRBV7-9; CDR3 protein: CASSLEVGFEETQYF; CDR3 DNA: TGTGCCAGCAGCTTAGAAGTAGGCTTTGAAGAGACCCAGTACTTC
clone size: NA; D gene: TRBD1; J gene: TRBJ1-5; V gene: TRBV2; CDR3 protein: CASSPTGTRINQPQHF; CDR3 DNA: TGTGCCAGCAGTCCGACAGGGACCCGGATCAATCAGCCCCAGCATTTT
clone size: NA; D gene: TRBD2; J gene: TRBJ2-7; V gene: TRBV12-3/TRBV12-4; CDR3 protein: CASSSSGEGEPLPYF; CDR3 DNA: TGTGCCAGCAGTTCCAGCGGGGAGGGAGAGCCTCTTCCGTACTTC
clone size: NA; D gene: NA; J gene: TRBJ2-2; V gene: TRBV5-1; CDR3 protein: CASSIGTENTGELFF; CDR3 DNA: TGCGCCAGCAGCATTGGGACGGAGAACACCGGGGAGCTGTTTTTT
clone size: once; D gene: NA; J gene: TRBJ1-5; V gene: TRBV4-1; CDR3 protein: CANSQGAADGQPQHF; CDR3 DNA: TGCGCCAACAGCCAAGGGGCGGCAGATGGTCAGCCCCAGCATTTT
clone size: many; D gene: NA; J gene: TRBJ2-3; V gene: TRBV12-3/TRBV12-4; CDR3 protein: CATYRADTQYF; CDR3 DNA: TGTGCCACGTACAGGGCCGATACGCAGTATTTT
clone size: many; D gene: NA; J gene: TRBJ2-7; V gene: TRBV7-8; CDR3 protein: CASSPREEGYEQYF; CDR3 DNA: TGTGCCAGCAGCCCCCGCGAGGAAGGGTACGAGCAGTACTTC
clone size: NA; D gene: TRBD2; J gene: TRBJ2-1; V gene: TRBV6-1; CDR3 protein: CASRPRAGGLDEQFF; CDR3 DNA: TGTGCCAGCAGGCCCAGGGCGGGGGGTTTGGATGAGCAGTTCTTC
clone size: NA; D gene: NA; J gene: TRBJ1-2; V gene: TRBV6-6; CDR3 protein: CAIENRVNYGYTF; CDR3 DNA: TGTGCCATCGAAAACAGGGTTAACTATGGCTACACCTTC
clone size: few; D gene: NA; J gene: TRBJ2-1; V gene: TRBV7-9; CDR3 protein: CASSLLRTAGNEQFF; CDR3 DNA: TGTGCCAGCAGCCTACTCCGGACGGCCGGCAATGAGCAGTTCTTC
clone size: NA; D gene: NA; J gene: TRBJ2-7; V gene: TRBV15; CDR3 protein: CATSRDGTGSYEQYF; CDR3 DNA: TGTGCCACCAGCAGAGATGGTACGGGTTCCTACGAGCAGTACTTC
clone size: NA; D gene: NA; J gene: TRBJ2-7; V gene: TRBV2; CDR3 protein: CASSDPGHLYEQYF; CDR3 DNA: TGTGCCAGCAGTGACCCGGGACACCTCTACGAGCAGTACTTC
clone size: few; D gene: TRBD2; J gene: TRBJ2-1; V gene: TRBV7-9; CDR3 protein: CASSFPLAGGKSYNEQFF; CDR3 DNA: TGTGCCAGCAGCTTTCCACTAGCGGGGGGGAAATCCTACAATGAGCAGTTCTTC
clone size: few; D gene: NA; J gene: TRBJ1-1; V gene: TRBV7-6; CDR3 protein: CAISMTEAFF; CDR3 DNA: TGTGCCATCTCTATGACTGAAGCTTTCTTT
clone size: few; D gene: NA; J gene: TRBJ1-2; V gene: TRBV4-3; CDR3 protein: CASSQDNAGHNYGYTF; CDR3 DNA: TGCGCCAGCAGCCAAGATAACGCAGGGCATAACTATGGCTACACCTTC
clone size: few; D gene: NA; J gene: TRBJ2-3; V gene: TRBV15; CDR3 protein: CATSRGWGASTDTQYF; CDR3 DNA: TGTGCCACCAGCAGAGGGTGGGGGGCGAGCACAGATACGCAGTATTTT
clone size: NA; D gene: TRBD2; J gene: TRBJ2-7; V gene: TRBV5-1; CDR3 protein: CASSSEETSGMGEQYF; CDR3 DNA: TGCGCCAGCAGCTCCGAAGAGACTAGCGGAATGGGGGAGCAGTACTTC
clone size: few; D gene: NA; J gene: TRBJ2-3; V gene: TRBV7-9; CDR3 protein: CASSFRGVETDTQYF; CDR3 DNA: TGTGCCAGCAGCTTTCGGGGAGTTGAGACAGATACGCAGTATTTT
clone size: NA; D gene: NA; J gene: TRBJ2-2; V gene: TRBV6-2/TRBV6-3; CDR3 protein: CASYTGSTTGELFF; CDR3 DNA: TGTGCCAGCTATACAGGGTCGACCACCGGGGAGCTGTTTTTT
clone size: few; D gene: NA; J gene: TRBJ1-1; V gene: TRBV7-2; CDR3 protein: CASSLAHKTEAFF; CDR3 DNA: TGTGCCAGCAGCTTAGCGCACAAGACAGAAGCTTTCTTT
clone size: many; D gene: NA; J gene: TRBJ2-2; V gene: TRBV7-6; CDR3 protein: CASSLDPGGTGELFF; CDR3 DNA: TGTGCCAGCAGCTTAGACCCAGGCGGTACCGGGGAGCTGTTTTTT
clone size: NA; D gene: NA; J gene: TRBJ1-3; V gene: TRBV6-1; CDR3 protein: CASSEFVWGSSGNTIYF; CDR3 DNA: TGTGCCAGCAGTGAATTCGTTTGGGGGAGCTCTGGAAACACCATATATTTT
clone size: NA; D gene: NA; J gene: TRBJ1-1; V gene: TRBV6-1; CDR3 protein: CASNGPMNTEAFF; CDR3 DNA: TGTGCCAGTAACGGACCTATGAACACTGAAGCTTTCTTT
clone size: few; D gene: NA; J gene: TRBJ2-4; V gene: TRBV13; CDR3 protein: CASSLEGPKNIQYF; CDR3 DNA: TGTGCCAGCAGCTTAGAGGGGCCCAAAAACATTCAGTACTTC
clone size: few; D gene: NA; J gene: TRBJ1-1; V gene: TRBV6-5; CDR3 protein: CASSYSTIRHAEAFF; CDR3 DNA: TGTGCCAGCAGTTACTCTACTATAAGACACGCTGAAGCTTTCTTT